This TCR beta chain was documented in a study of blood T cells in healthy people across ages. This clonotype appeared a few times. Its antigen is not identified. Through a sample-barcoded 5' primer and a J-beta primer mix, a second PCR was run for roughly 7 to 11 cycles. Each cDNA molecule carried a tag from a template-switch adaptor that contained 12 random nucleotides. TCRdb recomputed calls from the 5' RACE reads with MiXCR, one row per CDR3 protein. Here the sample spans fewer than 900,000 distinct CDR3 sequences, 35% to 40% being singletons. Healthy Caucasians from Russia aged about 6 to 90 served as donors. Study results and caveats: It was the long-lived donors that had more naive CD4+ cells and higher diversity than aged donors. With age, beta diversity per million T cells declined roughly linearly, significantly by 40.

The receptor's source is a man aged 18 to 35 in good health. Material for sequencing was blood.

DNA of the CDR3: TGTGCCAGCAGTGGCTCCTCTGAGTATGGCTACACCTTC. It specifies CASSGSSEYGYTF. The chain joins TRBV2 to TRBJ1-2; no clear D gene. The ends were cut back, 4 bases at V and 5 bases at J, with 11 bases in the middle. This CDR3 contains 13 residues. The V gene's germline CDR1 is SNHLY and CDR2 FYNNEI.